One sample yielded the 21 T cell receptor beta chains listed below, sequenced in a study. MiXCR was run by TCRdb on the RT-PCR reads, yielding one entry per CDR3 protein. The repertoire holds more than 600,000 distinct CDR3 sequences, with 14% as singletons. Sequenced sample: memory CD4+ T cells from blood. The receptors were gathered from a female donor in good health, serving as a healthy control.

This clonotype was counted ten times or more. The chain carries TRBV27 and TRBJ2-1; TRBD2 agrees at 7 bases. Germline CDR1 reads MNHEY; CDR2 reads SMNVEV (reference sequence). With 6 bases clipped from V and 7 bases from J, the junction kept 12 bases outside the gene matches. The CDR3 contains 15 residues. DNA of the CDR3: TGTGCCAGCAGCCTCAGCGGGGCGGAGCCGAATGAGCAGTTCTTC. Protein product: CASSLSGAEPNEQFF.

At least ten counts were recorded for this clonotype. The rearrangement joins TRBV5-6 to TRBJ2-7; D unclear. The ends were cut back, 3 bases at V and 6 bases at J, with 10 bases in the middle. The CDR3 loop spans 12 amino acids. Germline V lookup: CDR1 SGHDT, CDR2 YYEEEE. The CDR3 DNA follows: TGTGCCAGCAGCTCCTTCGAACGCGAGCAGTACTTC. Translation gives CASSSFEREQYF. Drawing the rest from reference TRBV5-6 and TRBJ2-7, the complete variable domain is DAGVTQSPTHLIKTRGQQVTLRCSPKSGHDTVSWYQQALGQGPQFIFQYYEEEERQRGNFPDRFSGHQFPNYSSELNVNALLLGDSALYLCASSSFEREQYFGPGTRLTVT.

The rearrangement joins TRBV28 to TRBJ1-2; unclear D gene. V lost 2 bases to trimming and J lost 7 bases, with 11 bases between them. This CDR3 comprises 13 residues. The germline gives CDR1 MDHEN, CDR2 SYDVKM. CDR3 sequence (DNA): TGTGCCAGCAGTTTAGTAGAGGCCCCTGGCTACACCTTC. The encoded protein is CASSLVEAPGYTF.

CDR3 sequence (DNA): TGTGCCAGCAGTTTTGACAGGTATCAGCCCCAGCATTTT. Its protein product is CASSFDRYQPQHF. The rearrangement joins TRBV12-3 or TRBV12-4 to TRBJ1-5; D possibly corresponds to TRBD1 (6 bases). The CDR3 spans 13 residues. V gave up 3 bases and J gave up 5 bases, with 8 bases separating them.

This chain joins TRBV20-1 and TRBJ2-3, with TRBD2 matching 7 bases. CDR3 size: 16 residues. Germline V CDR1 and CDR2: DFQATT, SNEGSKA (reference sequence). After removal of 1 base from V and 2 bases from J, the junction contained 9 bases not matched to a gene. Here the CDR3 reads CSARVGQRGNTDTQYF. CDR3 in DNA: TGCAGTGCTAGAGTGGGCCAGCGGGGTAACACAGATACGCAGTATTTT.

The chain recombines TRBV5-1 with TRBJ1-1; D gene ambiguous. Germline-derived CDR1 and CDR2 are SGHRS and YFSETQ. V shed 4 bases and J shed 0 bases, with 16 bases lying between them. The CDR3 consists of 16 residues. As DNA, the CDR3 is TGCGCCAGCAGCCGATTGGGAGTTGGGGTGAACACTGAAGCTTTCTTT. The encoded protein is CASSRLGVGVNTEAFF.

The chain couples TRBV7-3 to TRBJ1-1, with D unclear. With 0 bases removed from V and 8 bases from J, the gap between germline ends came to 10 bases. Germline V gives CDR1 SGHTA, CDR2 FQGTGA. CDR3 size: 13 residues. The CDR3 reads CASSLTKVTEAFF. CDR3 DNA sequence: TGTGCCAGCAGCTTAACCAAGGTTACCGAAGCTTTCTTT.

This clonotype was seen a handful of times. The chain recombines TRBV7-2 with TRBJ2-7; possibly TRBD2 for D (5 bases). CDR3 length equals 14 residues. Germline CDR1 and CDR2: SGHTA and FQGNSA. V shed 5 bases and J shed 4 bases, with 15 bases lying between them. The CDR3 nucleotides are TGTGCCAGCAGCCAAACGGGATTCGGGTACGAGCAGTACTTC. Translated, it gives CASSQTGFGYEQYF.

This clonotype was counted at least ten times. This chain links TRBV29-1 with TRBJ1-1; 9 bases align to TRBD1. The V and J ends lost 4 bases and 1 base, in that order; junction bases with no gene match: 4. Germline values: CDR1 SQVTM, CDR2 ANQGSEA. The CDR3 has 14 amino acids. The CDR3 DNA reads TGCAGCGTTGTGACAGGGGGAACGAACACTGAAGCTTTCTTT. Its protein product is CSVVTGGTNTEAFF.

Ten or more counts support this clonotype. The chain uses TRBV7-2 and TRBJ2-1; possible D gene TRBD2, 5 bases. V lost 5 bases, J lost 7 bases, and 18 bases lay in between. The CDR3 loop spans 15 amino acids. Germline loops: CDR1 SGHTA, CDR2 FQGNSA. The CDR3 sequence: CASSVSGKLGNEQFF. The CDR3 DNA is TGTGCCAGCAGCGTCTCCGGGAAGTTGGGGAATGAGCAGTTCTTC.

This clonotype turned up a few times. The chain combines TRBV6-5 with TRBJ1-4; D gene uncertain. The germline V and J ends were trimmed by 1 base and 4 bases, with 7 bases remaining between them. The CDR3 runs 14 residues. CDR1 MNHEY and CDR2 SVGAGI come from the germline V gene. Here the CDR3 DNA reads TGTGCCAGCAGTTACTTCGGCGGTAATGAAAAACTGTTTTTT. It yields the protein CASSYFGGNEKLFF.

This clonotype was seen a few times. This sequence joins TRBV2 and TRBJ2-7; D call uncertain. Germline values: CDR1 SNHLY, CDR2 FYNNEI. The CDR3 is made up of 14 amino acids. V was pared by 2 bases and J by 2 bases, with 10 bases between. The CDR3 is CASSERAVTYEQYF. CDR3 DNA: TGTGCCAGCAGTGAACGGGCAGTAACCTACGAGCAGTACTTC. The variable domain in full, with the rest retrieved from reference TRBV2 and TRBJ2-7, is EPEVTQTPSHQVTQMGQEVILRCVPISNHLYFYWYRQILGQKVEFLVSFYNNEISEKSEIFDDQFSVERPDGSNFTLKIRSTKLEDSAMYFCASSERAVTYEQYFGPGTRLTVT.

The rearrangement links TRBV6-6 to TRBJ1-1, with no clear D. This CDR3 region has 13 residues. Trimming removed 0 bases from V and 7 bases from J, with 9 bases in between. The germline gives CDR1 MNHNY, CDR2 SVGAGI (reference sequence). The CDR3 sequence: CASSYSRVGEAFF. CDR3 coding DNA: TGTGCCAGCAGTTACTCGAGGGTCGGTGAAGCTTTCTTT.

The genes are TRBV9 and TRBJ1-2, with D unclear. The CDR3 has 16 amino acids. V dropped 1 base and J dropped 2 bases, with 15 bases sitting between them. CDR1 is SGDLS and CDR2 is YYNGEE in the germline V gene. CDR3 residues: CASSVHSAGNNYGYTF. Written as DNA, the CDR3 is TGTGCCAGCAGCGTACACTCCGCAGGTAACAACTATGGCTACACCTTC. The full variable domain, completed using reference TRBV9 and TRBJ1-2, is DSGVTQTPKHLITATGQRVTLRCSPRSGDLSVYWYQQSLDQGLQFLIQYYNGEERAKGNILERFSAQQFPDLHSELNLSSLELGDSALYFCASSVHSAGNNYGYTFGSGTRLTVV.

The CDR3 region is CSAPHQETQYF. As DNA, the CDR3 is TGCAGTGCCCCTCACCAAGAGACCCAGTACTTC. V and J are TRBV20-1 and TRBJ2-5; no clear D gene. V was pared by 6 bases and J by 0 bases, with 5 bases between. The CDR3 has 11 amino acids. Germline lookup yields CDR1 DFQATT and CDR2 SNEGSKA (reference sequence).

The V call is TRBV5-1, the J call TRBJ2-1, with 9 bases that match TRBD1. The CDR3 runs to 14 residues. CDR1 is SGHRS and CDR2 is YFSETQ in the germline V gene. Germline trimming cut 4 bases from V and 9 bases from J; bases unmatched to any gene: 8. This CDR3 reads CASSVGQGGAEQFF. The CDR3 DNA sequence: TGCGCCAGCAGCGTGGGACAGGGAGGGGCTGAGCAGTTCTTC.

This clonotype was seen at least ten times. The rearrangement joins TRBV6-5 to TRBJ1-1; D is unclear. The CDR3 runs to 13 residues. V lost 0 bases and J lost 3, with 5 bases in between. Germline values: CDR1 MNHEY, CDR2 SVGAGI. In DNA, the CDR3 is TGTGCCAGCAGTTACTCTAGGGACACTGAAGCTTTCTTT. This translates into CASSYSRDTEAFF.

In its sample, this clonotype was seen many times. V usage is TRBV7-2 and J usage is TRBJ2-3; 10 nucleotides agree with TRBD2. The CDR3 extends over 16 amino acids. The germline V gene has CDR1 SGHTA and CDR2 FQGNSA. V shed 7 bases, J shed 4 bases, and the junction held 11 bases outside the gene matches. The CDR3 nucleotides read TGTGCCAGCACCGAGAGAAGCGGGAGGGCCGCAGATACGCAGTATTTT. This encodes CASTERSGRAADTQYF.

The sample holds a few counts of this clonotype. V gene TRBV25-1 combines with J gene TRBJ2-3; D gene unclear. The CDR3 sequence is 12 residues long. The germline V gene encodes CDR1 MGHDK and CDR2 SYGVNS. Trimming pared 3 bases from V and 9 bases from J, leaving 10 bases between. The CDR3 is CASSESLRTQYF. The CDR3 DNA sequence: TGTGCCAGCAGTGAGAGCCTTCGAACGCAGTATTTT.

This clonotype was seen repeatedly, ten times or more. The chain recombines TRBV29-1 with TRBJ2-5, with D possibly TRBD2 on 6 matching bases. Germline CDR1 SQVTM, CDR2 ANQGSEA. V was shortened by 8 bases and J by 0 bases, with 13 bases between the two germline ends. The CDR3 is 13 amino acids. The CDR3 reads CSSLRGYQETQYF. The CDR3 region has the DNA TGCAGCTCCCTACGGGGGTACCAAGAGACCCAGTACTTC.

This clonotype was counted only a few times. J is TRBJ2-4 and V is TRBV30; D is uncertain. In germline, CDR1 is GTSNPN, CDR2 SVGIG (reference sequence). Trimming left V 3 bases short and J 0 bases short, with 6 bases between. The CDR3 length is 13 residues. The CDR3 nucleotides are TGTGCCTGGAGGTCGCTAGCCAAAAACATTCAGTACTTC. This translates into CAWRSLAKNIQYF.